One sample yielded the 12 T cell receptor beta chains listed below, sequenced in a study of cytomegalovirus exposure and HLA in healthy donors. It was with 60 Vbeta and 13 Jbeta primers that the PCR ran. TCRdb's table, derived via immunoSEQ multiplex PCR, lists solely in-frame clones and lacks some. Among roughly 90,000 clones, 70% to 80% were seen once, and the ten largest hold about a fifth. Sequencing was carried out using PBMCs. These receptors originate from a young man in good health and CMV-seropositive.

The CDR3 is CARSACGQGEAFF. CDR3 coding DNA: TGTGCCAGAAGCGCATGTGGACAGGGTGAAGCTTTCTTT. This chain connects TRBV5-3 to TRBJ1-1, with 8 bases fitting TRBD1. TRBV5-3 is an open reading frame whose function is uncertain. The CDR3 has 13 residues. J gave up 7 bases and V 4 bases, and 6 bases lay outside the gene matches.

CDR3 region: CASSLSGQSYEQYF. CDR3 nucleotide sequence: TGCGCCAGCAGCTTGTCGGGACAGTCCTACGAGCAGTACTTC. The rearrangement uses TRBV5-1 and TRBJ2-7; 7 bases are a match to TRBD1. The V segment lost 1 base and the J segment 1 base; nucleotides outside the gene matches: 2. Germline CDR1 and CDR2: SGHRS and YFSETQ. This CDR3 is built from 14 residues.

This chain connects TRBV19 to TRBJ1-2; D is unresolved. Germline V gene lookup returns CDR1 LNHDA and CDR2 SQIVND (reference sequence). This CDR3 is built from 11 residues. V was pared by 4 bases and J by 8 bases, with 8 bases between. CDR3 in amino acids: CASSTERGYTF. The CDR3 DNA is TGTGCCAGTAGTACTGAGCGCGGCTACACCTTC.

V usage is TRBV29-1 and J usage is TRBJ2-5; 12 bases are shared with TRBD2. V was pared by 4 bases and J by 5 bases, with 5 bases of the junction left unmatched. The V gene's germline CDR1 is SQVTM and CDR2 ANQGSEA. The CDR3 is 14 residues long. This CDR3 reads CSVALAGGWETQYF. The CDR3 nucleotides read TGCAGCGTTGCCCTAGCGGGAGGGTGGGAGACCCAGTACTTC.

J is TRBJ1-1 and V is TRBV2; D is unresolved. This CDR3 has 14 amino acids. CDR1 and CDR2 (germline): SNHLY, FYNNEI. The V and J ends lost 0 bases and 1 base respectively, with 6 bases between them. The CDR3 protein is CASSEAPRNTEAFF. CDR3 nucleotide sequence: TGTGCCAGCAGTGAAGCCCCCAGGAACACTGAAGCTTTCTTT. Based on the CDR3 plus reference TRBV2 and TRBJ1-1, the full variable domain is EPEVTQTPSHQVTQMGQEVILRCVPISNHLYFYWYRQILGQKVEFLVSFYNNEISEKSEIFDDQFSVERPDGSNFTLKIRSTKLEDSAMYFCASSEAPRNTEAFFGQGTRLTVV.

The chain carries TRBV27 and TRBJ1-2; 7 bases are a match to TRBD1. After removal of 5 bases from V and 7 bases from J, the junction contained 13 bases not matched to a gene. This CDR3 is built from 15 residues. Germline values: CDR1 MNHEY, CDR2 SMNVEV (reference sequence). The CDR3 DNA sequence: TGTGCCAGCAGTCCTGAAACAGGGGCCCCTGTTGGCTACACCTTC. This translates into CASSPETGAPVGYTF.

The chain couples TRBV4-2 to TRBJ2-7; 7 bases align to TRBD2. Trimming at V came to 6 bases and at J to 1 base, leaving 6 bases not matched to a gene. The CDR3 spans 14 residues. Germline CDR1 is LGHNA and CDR2 is YNFKEQ. CDR3 loop: CASSPGLRSYEQYF. The CDR3 bases are TGTGCCAGCAGTCCGGGACTACGATCCTACGAGCAGTACTTC.

The V and J genes are TRBV27 and TRBJ2-7, with D perhaps TRBD1 (6 bases). Trimming shortened V by 2 bases and J by 7 bases, and 21 bases separated the two germline ends. Germline CDR1 and CDR2: MNHEY and SMNVEV (reference sequence). The CDR3 contains 16 residues. As DNA, the CDR3 is TGTGCCAGCAGTTTAGTAGGGTCCAGGGGCGGTTGGGAGCAGTACTTC. Its protein product is CASSLVGSRGGWEQYF.

Only one count was recorded for this clone. The J gene is TRBJ2-1, the V gene TRBV9; 8 nucleotides agree with TRBD2. The V gene's germline CDR1 is SGDLS and CDR2 YYNGEE. The CDR3 is 16 residues long. V lost 4 bases and J lost 5; bases outside the gene matches: 11. For the CDR3, the DNA is TGTGCCAGCAGCCCAGTGTGGACTAGCCGCGACAATGAGCAGTTCTTC. Translating gives CASSPVWTSRDNEQFF. The full variable domain, in which reference TRBV9 and TRBJ2-1 provide the parts outside the CDR3, is DSGVTQTPKHLITATGQRVTLRCSPRSGDLSVYWYQQSLDQGLQFLIQYYNGEERAKGNILERFSAQQFPDLHSELNLSSLELGDSALYFCASSPVWTSRDNEQFFGPGTRLTVL.

This chain links TRBV5-1 with TRBJ2-1; TRBD2 agrees at 13 bases. V lost 3 bases, J lost 12 bases, and 9 bases stayed unmatched. Germline V gives CDR1 SGHRS, CDR2 YFSETQ. This CDR3 is built from 15 residues. The CDR3 loop reads CASSSGTSGIGGQFF. For the CDR3, the DNA is TGCGCCAGCAGCTCCGGGACTAGCGGGATAGGAGGGCAGTTCTTC.

The chain employs TRBV29-1 and TRBJ2-5; D is possibly TRBD1 (6 bases). The germline V gene has CDR1 SQVTM and CDR2 ANQGSEA. V lost 0 bases, J lost 2 bases, and 16 bases lay in between. This CDR3 has 16 residues. CDR3 nucleotides: TGCAGCGTTGAAGAACTCAAGGGGGTCGGGCAAGAGACCCAGTACTTC. This gives the protein CSVEELKGVGQETQYF.

The rearrangement links TRBV4-3 to TRBJ2-7; D may be TRBD2 (6 bases). Per germline, CDR1 LGHNA and CDR2 YSLEER. The CDR3 has 15 residues. Deletions cut 1 base from V and 0 bases from J, with 10 bases between. In DNA form, the CDR3 reads TGCGCCAGCAGCCAAGGGGACTCCGACTCCTACGAGCAGTACTTC. It codes for CASSQGDSDSYEQYF.